One sample yielded the 30 T cell receptor beta chains listed below, sequenced in a study of T cells in Graves' hyperthyroidism and ophthalmopathy. TCR beta CDR3 region amplification was performed from RNA transcripts. An initial round of RT-PCR targeting the TCR CDR3 relied on the HTBI primer set. TCRdb re-called the multiplex PCR reads with MiXCR, one entry per CDR3 protein. This sample has around 620,000 distinct CDR3 sequences, with more than 45% found just once. Material: peripheral blood or thyroid tissue (not recorded which). The origin of the receptors is an adult woman with Graves' disease, either hyperthyroidism or ophthalmopathy (not recorded which).

This clonotype occurred a few times. The rearrangement uses TRBV11-3 and TRBJ2-2; D is perhaps TRBD2 (6 bases). V lost 2 bases and J 6 bases, leaving 19 bases between the germline ends. Germline V gene sequence: CDR1 SGHNT, CDR2 YENEEA. This CDR3 contains 17 residues. CDR3 loop: CASSLSNWRGGAGELFF. CDR3 sequence (DNA): TGTGCCAGCAGCTTAAGTAATTGGCGCGGAGGGGCCGGGGAGCTGTTTTTT.

The chain has TRBV10-2 and TRBJ2-5, with 8 bases lining up with TRBD2. This CDR3 comprises 15 residues. Unmatched junction bases numbered 10, after V lost 5 bases and J lost 5 bases. From germline, CDR1 is WSHSY and CDR2 SAAADI. The CDR3 region is CASSPRSGSWETQYF. Here the CDR3 DNA reads TGCGCCAGCAGTCCAAGGAGCGGGAGTTGGGAGACCCAGTACTTC.

This chain connects TRBV5-6 to TRBJ1-1; D is unresolved. Germline V gives CDR1 SGHDT, CDR2 YYEEEE. Trimming removed 3 bases at V and 2 bases at J, with 14 bases between. This CDR3 has 15 amino acids. The CDR3 reads CASSSRRTDNTEAFF. CDR3 coding DNA: TGTGCCAGCAGCTCTCGACGGACTGACAACACTGAAGCTTTCTTT.

In this sample, this clonotype turned up a few times. The chain combines TRBV29-1 with TRBJ1-2, with 9 bases lining up with TRBD1. J was trimmed by 6 bases and V by 6 bases; bases with no gene match: 8. This CDR3 is built from 13 residues. CDR1 and CDR2 from the germline V gene are SQVTM and ANQGSEA. The CDR3 nucleotides are TGCAGCGTATGGACAGGGGATATAGATGGCTACACCTTC. It encodes CSVWTGDIDGYTF. Variable domain in full (rest from reference TRBV29-1 and TRBJ1-2): SAVISQKPSRDICQRGTSLTIQCQVDSQVTMMFWYRQQPGQSLTLIATANQGSEATYESGFVIDKFPISRPNLTFSTLTVSNMSPEDSSIYLCSVWTGDIDGYTFGSGTRLTVV.

The rearrangement links TRBV29-1 to TRBJ2-7; 8 bases are shared with TRBD1. V gave up 0 bases and J gave up 7 bases; unmatched junction bases: 8. The CDR3 runs 14 residues. Germline V gene sequence: CDR1 SQVTM, CDR2 ANQGSEA. The CDR3 sequence is CSVEDLTGDREQYF. The CDR3 bases are TGCAGCGTTGAAGATCTGACAGGGGACAGGGAGCAGTACTTC.

A note on this clonotype: At one end, the junction sequence differs from germline, possibly due to a read error. J is TRBJ2-6 and V is TRBV20-1; D is perhaps TRBD1 (5 bases). This CDR3 contains 14 residues. Germline CDR1 is DFQATT and CDR2 is SNEGSKA (reference sequence). The DNA of the CDR3 is TGCAGTGCTGCCGGTCGGTCAGGGTATGGAACTGAAGCTTTC. Protein: CSAAGRSGYGTEAF.

This clonotype was detected many times. The chain couples TRBV28 to TRBJ1-5; 8 nucleotides agree with TRBD1. CDR3 length equals 13 residues. CDR1 MDHEN and CDR2 SYDVKM come from the germline V gene. With 5 bases clipped from V and 7 bases from J, the junction kept 4 bases outside the gene matches. CDR3 amino acids: CASSQQGEQPQHF. DNA of the CDR3: TGTGCCAGCAGTCAACAGGGGGAACAGCCCCAGCATTTT.

The chain joins TRBV9 to TRBJ1-3, with 8 positions matching TRBD1. Germline assignment: CDR1 SGDLS and CDR2 YYNGEE. CDR3 size: 15 residues. V lost 2 bases, J lost 3 bases, and 4 bases stayed unmatched. CDR3 amino acids: CASSVQGAFGNTIYF. The CDR3 bases are TGTGCCAGCAGCGTTCAGGGGGCATTTGGAAACACCATATATTTT.

This clonotype was seen ten or more times. This sequence joins TRBV4-1 and TRBJ1-1; unclear D gene. This CDR3 has 14 amino acids. V was shortened by 5 bases and J by 10 bases, with 20 bases between the two germline ends. Germline V gives CDR1 MGHRA, CDR2 YSYEKL. The chain's CDR3 is CASSFYGGRRGAFF. The DNA of the CDR3 is TGCGCCAGCAGCTTTTATGGAGGGCGACGCGGAGCTTTCTTT.

This clonotype showed up many times. This sequence joins TRBV28 and TRBJ1-5; no firm D call. CDR3 length equals 12 residues. V was shortened by 2 bases and J by 4 bases, with 3 bases between the two germline ends. CDR1 and CDR2 (germline): MDHEN, SYDVKM. The CDR3 DNA follows: TGTGCCAGCAGTTTACCTAATCAGCCCCAGCATTTT. It is translated as CASSLPNQPQHF.

This clonotype was picked up a small number of times. CDR3 in DNA: TGTGCCAGTACAAGACAGGGGAGCAACGTCCTGACTTTC. Translating gives CASTRQGSNVLTF. This chain joins TRBV19 and TRBJ2-6; 8 bases map to TRBD1. CDR1 LNHDA and CDR2 SQIVND come from the germline V gene (reference sequence). The junction had 5 bases not matched to a gene; V was cut back by 7 bases and J by 9 bases. The CDR3 sequence is 13 residues long.

Many counts were recorded for this clonotype. The genes are TRBV10-3 and TRBJ2-7; no firm D call. Germline CDR1 ENHRY, CDR2 SYGVKD. The V gene lost 0 bases and the J gene lost 5 bases, with 8 bases spanning the gap. CDR3 length equals 13 residues. CDR3 bases: TGTGCCATCAGTGAGTCATGGGGAAACGAGCAGTACTTC. This gives the protein CAISESWGNEQYF.

This sequence joins TRBV7-9 and TRBJ2-7; D uncertain. CDR1 is SEHNR and CDR2 is FQNEAQ in the germline V gene (reference sequence). The CDR3 runs to 13 residues. Trimming left V 5 bases short and J 5 bases short, with 13 bases between. This CDR3 is CASSQHETDEQYF. CDR3 coding DNA: TGTGCCAGCAGCCAGCATGAAACCGACGAGCAGTACTTC.

The CDR3 region is CASSPEGQPFPGEQYF. In DNA, the CDR3 is TGTGCCAGTAGTCCAGAAGGGCAACCCTTCCCCGGCGAGCAGTACTTC. V and J are TRBV19 and TRBJ2-7; D is undetermined. The CDR3 spans 16 residues. Germline CDR1 is LNHDA and CDR2 is SQIVND (reference sequence). Trimming shortened V by 5 bases and J by 6 bases, and 23 bases separated the two germline ends.

This clonotype occurred a few times. The J gene is TRBJ1-5, the V gene TRBV19, with D perhaps matching TRBD1 (5 bases). Germline V gives CDR1 LNHDA, CDR2 SQIVND (reference sequence). The CDR3 spans 12 residues. Trimming left V 6 bases short and J 7 bases short, with 10 bases between. CDR3: CASRSRDQPQHF. For the CDR3, the DNA is TGTGCCAGTAGATCTAGGGACCAGCCCCAGCATTTT.

Of note for this clonotype: A read error may be the cause here, since a much bigger clone is one base away. J is TRBJ2-2 and V is TRBV20-1; tentative D call: TRBD2 (6 bases). This CDR3 region has 18 residues. Germline assignment: CDR1 DFQATT and CDR2 SNEGSKA (reference sequence). V was clipped by 2 bases and J by 5 bases, with 24 bases between them. The CDR3 reads CSARPPGGTPAGTGELFF. CDR3 in DNA: TGCAGTGCTAGACCTCCTGGGGGGACCCCGGCAGGGACCGGGGAGCTGTTTTTT.

The gene calls are TRBV7-9 and TRBJ2-1; unclear D gene. The germline CDR1 and CDR2 sequences are SEHNR and FQNEAQ (reference sequence). Trimming pared 1 base from V and 8 bases from J, leaving 12 bases between. The CDR3 runs 14 residues. The CDR3: CASSLGQISHEQFF. Here the CDR3 DNA reads TGTGCCAGCAGCTTAGGGCAGATTAGCCATGAGCAGTTCTTC.

This clonotype was seen once. This chain uses TRBV15 with TRBJ1-1, with a possible D match to TRBD1 (5 bases). Germline V gene sequence: CDR1 LNHNV, CDR2 YYDKDF (reference sequence). Trimming pared 5 bases from V and 3 bases from J, leaving 16 bases between. The CDR3 has 15 residues. CDR3: CATSSPGGWDTEAFF. For the CDR3, the DNA is TGTGCCACCAGCTCGCCGGGGGGATGGGACACTGAAGCTTTCTTT.

This clonotype was observed many times. The chain employs TRBV20-1 and TRBJ2-3; unclear D gene. Trimming stripped 3 bases from V and 6 bases from J, with 13 bases between. This CDR3 has 13 amino acids. Per the germline V gene, CDR1 is DFQATT and CDR2 is SNEGSKA (reference sequence). Here the CDR3 DNA reads TGCAGTGCTAGGGTCGGATCGCGGGATACGCAGTATTTT. It is translated as CSARVGSRDTQYF.

This clonotype was seen a handful of times. The gene calls are TRBV29-1 and TRBJ1-2; D might be TRBD1 (6 bases). Germline V gene lookup returns CDR1 SQVTM and CDR2 ANQGSEA. The CDR3 loop spans 12 amino acids. V lost 6 bases and J 4 bases, leaving 12 bases between the germline ends. The CDR3: CSVPTGSYGYTF. The CDR3 region has the DNA TGCAGCGTACCGACAGGAAGCTATGGCTACACCTTC.

The V gene is TRBV14, the J gene TRBJ1-4, with 9 bases lining up with TRBD1. V gave up 4 bases and J gave up 10 bases; unmatched junction bases: 7. The CDR3 contains 14 residues. The germline V gene encodes CDR1 SGHDN and CDR2 FVKESK. The CDR3 loop is CASSPGQGALKLFF. The CDR3 nucleotides are TGTGCCAGCAGCCCGGGACAGGGAGCTCTAAAACTGTTTTTT.

This chain links TRBV7-9 with TRBJ1-2; the D gene is possibly TRBD1 (5 bases). V was cut by 5 bases and J by 10 bases, with 14 bases left in between. The CDR3 runs to 12 residues. Germline lookup yields CDR1 SEHNR and CDR2 FQNEAQ (reference sequence). CDR3 coding DNA: TGTGCCAGCAGCCCGCGGCGGGACGACTACACCTTC. This codes for CASSPRRDDYTF.

V and J are TRBV20-1 and TRBJ1-2, with D maybe TRBD1 (5 bases). This CDR3 contains 15 residues. V lost 4 bases to trimming and J lost 8 bases, with 23 bases between them. Looked up from germline, CDR1 is DFQATT and CDR2 is SNEGSKA (reference sequence). The CDR3 protein is CSATVWAGNTRGYTF. Written as DNA, the CDR3 is TGCAGTGCTACGGTCTGGGCAGGGAATACCCGGGGCTACACCTTC.

The chain couples TRBV20-1 to TRBJ2-1; 9 bases match TRBD2. Germline values: CDR1 DFQATT, CDR2 SNEGSKA (reference sequence). The CDR3 contains 17 residues. After removal of 0 bases from V and 6 bases from J, the junction contained 12 bases not matched to a gene. Written as DNA, the CDR3 is TGCAGTGCTAGAGATCCCGGACTAGCGCGATACCTCAATGAGCAGTTCTTC. Protein product: CSARDPGLARYLNEQFF.

This rearrangement joins TRBV2 to TRBJ1-6; D perhaps matches TRBD1 (5 bases). Trimming removed 2 bases from V and 10 bases from J, with 21 bases in between. Germline lookup yields CDR1 SNHLY and CDR2 FYNNEI. CDR3 length: 17 residues. Here the CDR3 DNA reads TGTGCCAGCAGTGAACAACTAGCGGGGGAGACGGGATCACCCCTCCACTTT. This translates into CASSEQLAGETGSPLHF.

In this sample, this clonotype turned up many times. This chain joins TRBV7-9 and TRBJ2-7, with D hard to call. This CDR3 has 13 residues. The germline gives CDR1 SEHNR, CDR2 FQNEAQ (reference sequence). V was clipped by 1 base and J by 8 bases, with 12 bases between them. As DNA, the CDR3 is TGTGCCAGCAGCTTAGTAGGGAACCTCAAGCAGTACTTC. Translation gives CASSLVGNLKQYF.

This clonotype was recorded a few times. Since a much larger clone is just one base distant, this may be a read error. The J gene is TRBJ2-7, the V gene TRBV11-2; D is unclear. Germline V gives CDR1 SGHAT, CDR2 FQNNGV. The CDR3 consists of 13 residues. V was cut by 1 base and J by 3 bases, with 7 bases left in between. The CDR3 bases are TGTGCCAGCAGCTTAGTAATCTACTACGAGCAGTACTTC. It encodes CASSLVIYYEQYF.

The V gene is TRBV7-6, the J gene TRBJ1-4; perhaps TRBD1 as D (5 bases). CDR3 length: 17 residues. In germline, CDR1 is SGHVS, CDR2 FNYEAQ. Trimming removed 1 base from V and 5 bases from J, with 17 bases in between. The CDR3 DNA reads as TGTGCCAGCAGCTTAGGACAGAATGTGGTGGGGAATGAAAAACTGTTTTTT. It specifies CASSLGQNVVGNEKLFF. Complete variable domain (other parts from reference TRBV7-6 and TRBJ1-4): GAGVSQSPRYKVTKRGQDVALRCDPISGHVSLYWYRQALGQGPEFLTYFNYEAQQDKSGLPNDRFSAERPEGSISTLTIQRTEQRDSAMYRCASSLGQNVVGNEKLFFGSGTQLSVL.

In this sample, this clonotype turned up once. Possible read error: a much larger clone is one base away. The chain combines TRBV7-9 with TRBJ2-7, with TRBD2 matching 10 bases. Germline loops: CDR1 SEHNR, CDR2 FQNEAQ (reference sequence). J was trimmed by 3 bases and V by 7 bases; bases with no gene match: 9. This CDR3 has 15 residues. The CDR3 DNA is TGTGCCAGCAACTATCTTCTAGCGGGAGTCTACGAGCAGTACTTC. Translation gives CASNYLLAGVYEQYF.

The chain has TRBV14 and TRBJ1-4, with 9 nucleotides matching TRBD1. V lost 4 bases, J lost 7 bases, and 7 bases stayed unmatched. Germline-derived CDR1 and CDR2 are SGHDN and FVKESK. CDR3 length equals 15 residues. The DNA for the CDR3 is TGTGCCAGCAGCCTCCCCGGGACAGGGTTTGAAAAACTGTTTTTT. This sequence encodes CASSLPGTGFEKLFF.